The subject of this entry is one T cell receptor (beta chain). Antigen: not known. Repertoires were generated with immunoSEQ multiplex PCR, while TCRdb's copy carries only in-frame clones and drops some. The sample shows tens of thousands of clones, 75% to 85% of them seen only once. Trimming removed 1 base from V and 4 bases from J, with 16 bases in between. Looked up from germline, CDR1 is LGHNA and CDR2 is YNFKEQ. The CDR3 is 17 residues long. These data come from a study of radiotherapy plus CTLA-4 blockade in lung cancer. Study-wide background: Disease control was achieved by 31% of patients, and objective responses by about 17%. The study's findings and limits: Interferon-beta, together with early blood T cell clone dynamics, reportedly best predicted response. Tumor-derived TCR clones expanded in blood after radiotherapy plus ipilimumab.

Focal radiation was given together with CTLA-4 blockade (ipilimumab) to patients with chemo-refractory metastatic non-small-cell lung cancer. This chain links TRBV4-2 with TRBJ2-2, with D hard to call. The sequencing used peripheral blood, collected from a patient treated with radiotherapy plus ipilimumab. The clonotype was recovered from a human donor with non-small cell lung cancer who had a partial response to radiotherapy plus ipilimumab. CDR3 nucleotides: TGTGCCAGCAGCCAAGGTCAGGCCTCCCGAGCCACCGGGGAGCTGTTTTTT. As protein: CASSQGQASRATGELFF.